Reported below is one T cell receptor (beta chain). The target of this receptor is not known. Per-base qualities were not stored, and no clone one base away is much larger. The trim is 1 base for V and 5 bases for J, with a gap of 14 bases between the germline ends. CDR1 and CDR2 (DFQATT, SNEGSKA) derive from the germline V gene (reference sequence). The CDR3 has 14 amino acids, counting the end cysteine and phenylalanine. The retained sequence is limited to the CDR3, 42 bases, with the frame set at the first base. The data were taken from a study of T cells in Graves' hyperthyroidism and ophthalmopathy (dated by TCRdb to between 2018 and 2021). About the investigation overall: Peripheral blood samples were taken at initial diagnosis, before any treatment was given. The 95 to 100 discovery patients were randomly divided into training and test sets at a 7:3 ratio. Prospective prediction of ophthalmopathy was tested in an independent validation cohort consisting of 18 hyperthyroidism patients and around 16 patients who later progressed to ophthalmopathy. The study also compared thyroid tissue and blood T-cell repertoires from several Graves' hyperthyroidism patients. Once sampling was done, hyperthyroidism patients were given methimazole at a starting dose of 30 mg daily, whereas ophthalmopathy patients were given high-dose intravenous methylprednisolone. TCR V-J signatures able to tell the groups apart were searched for in a discovery cohort of some 100 patients, of whom 43 had Graves' ophthalmopathy and 55 to 65 had stable Graves' hyperthyroidism. The paper reports TCR Vbeta CDR3 sequencing of approximately 130 peripheral blood samples: 43 ophthalmopathy, about 75 hyperthyroidism and around 17 progressor patients. Overall results and qualifications from the work: Most expanded thyroid clonotypes (frequency above 0.001) were also detected in blood, a finding suggesting that blood repertoires may reflect thyroid immune responses. Sample size was not statistically predetermined, and blinding of investigators to group allocation was not performed. A 13 V-J signature model separated ophthalmopathy from stable hyperthyroidism, with about 90% sensitivity and 81% to 83% specificity in cross-validation and 80%/75% in testing. During validation, the model predicted progression to ophthalmopathy a median of around 7 months ahead of onset, with roughly 65% sensitivity and 72% to 80% specificity.

Stable Graves' hyperthyroidism was defined as the absence of progression to ophthalmopathy over 18 months of follow-up. Hyperthyroidism patients were aged 18 to 65 years and newly diagnosed, with disease duration of less than 2 months. Patients with uncontrolled infections, other autoimmune diseases, pregnancy or lactation were excluded. Diagnoses were established on the basis of clinical symptoms, serum thyroxine and TRAb, thyroid ultrasound, and orbital computed tomography. PBMCs were isolated from 8 to 10 ml of fresh peripheral blood by Ficoll-Paque density gradient centrifugation. Total RNA was extracted using Trizol reagent, and RNA quality was assessed on an Agilent 2100 Bioanalyzer. Amplification of TCR beta CDR3 regions was carried out from RNA transcripts. For the first round of RT-PCR on the TCR CDR3, the HTBI primer set was used together with the Qiagen OneStep RT-PCR kit. Libraries were constructed in a second round of multiplex PCR, after which size selection and purification were performed. The libraries were sequenced on an Illumina HiSeq2000 using paired-end 100 bp reads. From the authors' description of their analysis: SOAPnuke was used to process the raw data, removing reads that contained adapters or uncalled bases, had a mean Phred below 15, or lacked an exact match to the constant primer or identifier. High-quality paired reads were merged using COPE v1.2.5, and each unique nucleotide sequence was defined as a clonotype. MiTCR v1.1 was used to align clonotypes to the IMGT TRBV, TRBD and TRBJ reference segments. Analysis was restricted to V-J combinations with a frequency above 0.0001, which covered 99.2% of repertoires. A TCS score was defined as the ratio between F50 (clonal expansion) and ExV (chaos), using BLOSUM62-based TCRdist between CDR3 peptides within each V-J. Welch's t-statistics and random forest reduced fewer than 600 V-J features to 13, which were used in a naive Bayes classifier (R e1071). Starting from the raw public reads, TCRdb applied fastp trimming at Q25, assembled clones with MiXCR and retained in-frame beta chains. Every distinct CDR3 protein forms one entry, paired with its most common genes and DNA. The V and J calls reflect TCRdb's pipeline rather than the authors' work. This sample is represented by some 720,000 distinct CDR3 sequences; 15% to 20% of them were singletons. The leading ten clones occupy under 9.5% of the sample.

Rearrangement joined TRBV20-1 to TRBJ1-1, with TRBD1 as a weak D call on 6 bases. This TCR was sampled from a man between 18 and 35 years old with Graves' hyperthyroidism. The source material was blood. The sequenced DNA: TGCAGTGCTAGAGTTACAGGGTCAAGTACTGAAGCTTTCTTT. Its product reads: CSARVTGSSTEAFF.